The rows below give T cell receptor beta chains drawn from one sample of a study of identifying expanded T cells in peripheral blood. Profiling relied on immunoSEQ multiplex PCR, and the TCRdb table lists in-frame clones only, not all of them. The sample shows about 85,000 clones, approximately 90% of them seen only once. Sequenced material: blood. These receptors came from a person aged 18 to 70 in good health. Each CDR3 is given with its conserved first and last residue.

V	J	CDR3
TRBV5-1	TRBJ2-4	CASSLATTNTLNIQYF
TRBV4-2	TRBJ2-2	CASSQDLSGGDTGELFF
TRBV10-3	TRBJ2-5	CAISVNVQETQYF
TRBV2	TRBJ2-4	CASSELAGSGALAKNIQYF
TRBV20-1	TRBJ1-3	CSATGWNTIYF
TRBV5-4	TRBJ2-2	CASSLFRGAEGTGELFF
TRBV6-7	TRBJ1-1	CASSYSRYGGVLWEAFF
TRBV9	TRBJ1-4	CASSETGVNEKLFF
TRBV5-6	TRBJ1-3	CASSVVGSSGNTIYF
TRBV2	TRBJ2-2	CASSDSWGAGELFF
TRBV7-2	TRBJ1-4	CASSSQGGEKLFF
TRBV4-2	TRBJ2-7	CASSQEIAGASYEQYF
TRBV5-5	TRBJ2-3	CASSSHVSLSGKNTDTQYF
TRBV4-3	TRBJ2-2	CASSQDLNTGELFF
TRBV9	TRBJ1-2	CASSAGGANYGYTF
TRBV4-3	TRBJ2-1	CASSLDYRDYNEQFF
TRBV5-4	TRBJ2-2	CASSFGAGGHLGELFF
TRBV14	TRBJ1-1	CASSQDRANTEAFF
TRBV18	TRBJ2-7	CASSPRTGRLAGTYEQYF
TRBV11-3	TRBJ2-7	CASSFEGKREVNEQYF
TRBV18	TRBJ2-1	CASSPRLAGDWANNEQFF
TRBV9	TRBJ2-3	CASSVGGPLPDTQYF
TRBV7-2	TRBJ1-2	CASSLVGGGLGYTF
TRBV2	TRBJ1-2	CASSGQSLCAF
TRBV19	TRBJ2-5	CATSPPGIQETQYF
TRBV25-1	TRBJ1-1	CASSEGDRGAFF
TRBV4-1	TRBJ2-7	CASSQSMNREQYF
TRBV6-1	TRBJ1-2	CASSELGTGISYGYTF
TRBV4-3	TRBJ1-1	CASSQVRGVGAYTEAFF
TRBV19	TRBJ1-6	CASSVGQEYNSPLHF
TRBV6-5	TRBJ2-3	CASRLQGADTQYF
TRBV7-2	TRBJ2-1	CASSSPGRLDNEQFF
TRBV28	TRBJ2-2	CASSSPGPGFGKGSGELFF
TRBV7-8	TRBJ1-1	CASSLKGGTEAFF
TRBV6-5	TRBJ1-2	CASSYSRTPMDGYTF
TRBV2	TRBJ2-7	CASSETYEQYF
TRBV29-1	TRBJ2-5	CSVRGKETQYF
TRBV28	TRBJ2-3	CASSDSGQGTDTQYF
TRBV6-1	TRBJ2-7	CASALGGIYEQYF
TRBV28	TRBJ2-3	CASSSTSGLRDTQYF
TRBV27	TRBJ2-7	CASSVQGPTYEQYF